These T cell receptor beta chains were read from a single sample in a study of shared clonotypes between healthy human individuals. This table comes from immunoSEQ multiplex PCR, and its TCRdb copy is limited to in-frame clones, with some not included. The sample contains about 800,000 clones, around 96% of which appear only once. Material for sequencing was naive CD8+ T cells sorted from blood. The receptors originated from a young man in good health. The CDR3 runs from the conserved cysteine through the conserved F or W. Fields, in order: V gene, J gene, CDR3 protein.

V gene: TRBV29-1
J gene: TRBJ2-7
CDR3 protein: CSVDLGYEQYF

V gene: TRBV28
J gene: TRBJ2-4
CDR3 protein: CASSYASRGLIAKNIQYF

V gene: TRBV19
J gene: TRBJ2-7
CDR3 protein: CASSPGHLPYEQYF

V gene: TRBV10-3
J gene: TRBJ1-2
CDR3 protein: CATRVESQYGYTF

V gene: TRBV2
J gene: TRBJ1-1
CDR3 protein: CASSVNPGPGNTEAFF

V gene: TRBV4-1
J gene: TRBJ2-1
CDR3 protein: CASSPEVGGELSSYNEQFF

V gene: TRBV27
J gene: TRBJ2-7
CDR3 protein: CASQGQGNYEQYF

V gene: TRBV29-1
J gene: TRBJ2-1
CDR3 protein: CSVDLADYNEQFF

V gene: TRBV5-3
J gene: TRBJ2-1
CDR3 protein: CASSTTGLYNEQFF

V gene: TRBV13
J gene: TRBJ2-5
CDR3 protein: CASSRQVISGKTQYF

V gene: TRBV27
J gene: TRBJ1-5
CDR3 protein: CASSLSINGGNQPQHF